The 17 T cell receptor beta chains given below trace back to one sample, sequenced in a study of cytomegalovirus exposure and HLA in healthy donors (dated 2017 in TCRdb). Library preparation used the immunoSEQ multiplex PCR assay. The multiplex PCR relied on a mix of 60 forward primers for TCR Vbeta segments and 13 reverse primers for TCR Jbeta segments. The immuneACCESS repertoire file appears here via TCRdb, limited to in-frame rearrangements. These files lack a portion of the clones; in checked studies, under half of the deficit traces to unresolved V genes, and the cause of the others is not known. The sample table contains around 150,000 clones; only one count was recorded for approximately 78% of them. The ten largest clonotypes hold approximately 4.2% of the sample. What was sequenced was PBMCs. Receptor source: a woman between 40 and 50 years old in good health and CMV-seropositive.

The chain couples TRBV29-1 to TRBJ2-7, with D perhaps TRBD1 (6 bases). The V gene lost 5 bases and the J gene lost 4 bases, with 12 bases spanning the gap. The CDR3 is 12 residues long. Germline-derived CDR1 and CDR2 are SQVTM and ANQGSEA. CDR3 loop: CSVKGELYEQYF. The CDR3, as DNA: TGCAGCGTTAAGGGGGAACTTTACGAGCAGTACTTC.

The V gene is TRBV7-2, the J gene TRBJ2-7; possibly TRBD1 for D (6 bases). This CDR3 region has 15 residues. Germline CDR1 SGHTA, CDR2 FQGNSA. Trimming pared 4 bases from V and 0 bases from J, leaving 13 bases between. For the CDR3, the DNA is TGTGCCAGCAGCTCACAGGGACCCAACTCCTACGAGCAGTACTTC. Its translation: CASSSQGPNSYEQYF.

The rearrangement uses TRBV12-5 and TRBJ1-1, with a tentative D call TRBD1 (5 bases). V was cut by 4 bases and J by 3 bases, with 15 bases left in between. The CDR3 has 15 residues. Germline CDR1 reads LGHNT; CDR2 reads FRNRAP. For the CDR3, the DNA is TGTGCTAGTGGTTCTCGACAGATCATGGACACTGAAGCTTTCTTT. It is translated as CASGSRQIMDTEAFF. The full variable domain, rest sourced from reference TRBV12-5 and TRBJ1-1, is DARVTQTPRHKVTEMGQEVTMRCQPILGHNTVFWYRQTMMQGLELLAYFRNRAPLDDSGMPKDRFSAEMPDATLATLKIQPSEPRDSAVYFCASGSRQIMDTEAFFGQGTRLTVV.

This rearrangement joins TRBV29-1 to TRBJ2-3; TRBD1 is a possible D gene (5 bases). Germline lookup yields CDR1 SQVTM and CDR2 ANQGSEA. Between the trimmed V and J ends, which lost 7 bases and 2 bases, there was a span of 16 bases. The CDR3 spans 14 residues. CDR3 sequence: CSAPGQLLTDTQYF. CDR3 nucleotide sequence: TGCAGCGCCCCAGGACAACTCCTCACAGATACGCAGTATTTT.

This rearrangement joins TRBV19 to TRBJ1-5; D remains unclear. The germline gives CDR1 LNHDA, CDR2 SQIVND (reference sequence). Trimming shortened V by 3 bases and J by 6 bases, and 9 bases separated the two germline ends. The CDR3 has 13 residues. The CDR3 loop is CASSISGSQPQHF. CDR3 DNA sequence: TGTGCCAGTAGTATTTCGGGGAGTCAGCCCCAGCATTTT.

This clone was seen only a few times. CDR3 sequence reads: CSAGTSGSPNEQFF. The CDR3 bases are TGCAGCGCCGGGACTAGCGGGAGTCCCAATGAGCAGTTCTTC. The chain couples TRBV29-1 to TRBJ2-1, with TRBD2 identical over 14 bases. Germline CDR1 is SQVTM and CDR2 is ANQGSEA. This CDR3 region has 14 residues. Germline trimming cut 7 bases from V and 6 bases from J; bases unmatched to any gene: 5.

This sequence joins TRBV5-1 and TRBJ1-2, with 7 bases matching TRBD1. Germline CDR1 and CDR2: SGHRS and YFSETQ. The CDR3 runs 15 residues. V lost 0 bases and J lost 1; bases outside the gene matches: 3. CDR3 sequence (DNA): TGCGCCAGCAGCTTGGCCGGGACAGATAACTATGGCTACACCTTC. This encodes CASSLAGTDNYGYTF.

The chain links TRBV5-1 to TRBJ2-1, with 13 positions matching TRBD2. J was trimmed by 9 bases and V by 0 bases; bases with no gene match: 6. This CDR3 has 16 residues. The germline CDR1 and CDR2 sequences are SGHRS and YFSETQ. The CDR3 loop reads CASSLAIGTSGTEQFF. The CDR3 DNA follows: TGCGCCAGCAGCTTGGCGATAGGGACTAGCGGGACTGAGCAGTTCTTC. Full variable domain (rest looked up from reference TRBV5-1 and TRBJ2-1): KAGVTQTPRYLIKTRGQQVTLSCSPISGHRSVSWYQQTPGQGLQFLFEYFSETQRNKGNFPGRFSGRQFSNSRSEMNVSTLELGDSALYLCASSLAIGTSGTEQFFGPGTRLTVL.

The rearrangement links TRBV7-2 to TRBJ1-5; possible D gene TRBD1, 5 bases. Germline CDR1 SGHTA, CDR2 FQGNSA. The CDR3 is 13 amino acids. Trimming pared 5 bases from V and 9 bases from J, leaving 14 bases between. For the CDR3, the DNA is TGTGCCAGCAGCAGCGGGGACCTGGGGCCCCAGCATTTT. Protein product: CASSSGDLGPQHF.

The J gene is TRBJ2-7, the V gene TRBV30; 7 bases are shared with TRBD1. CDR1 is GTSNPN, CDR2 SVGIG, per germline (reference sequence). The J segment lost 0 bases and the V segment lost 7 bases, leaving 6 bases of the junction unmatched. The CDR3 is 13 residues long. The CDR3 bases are TGTGCCTCCAAAGGGGGCGGCTCCTACGAGCAGTACTTC. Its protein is CASKGGGSYEQYF.

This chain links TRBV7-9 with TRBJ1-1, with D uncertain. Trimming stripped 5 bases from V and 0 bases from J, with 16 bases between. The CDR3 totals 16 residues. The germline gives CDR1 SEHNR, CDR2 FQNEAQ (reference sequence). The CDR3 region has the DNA TGTGCCAGCAGCGATCGTTTGACAAGCTTGAACACTGAAGCTTTCTTT. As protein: CASSDRLTSLNTEAFF.

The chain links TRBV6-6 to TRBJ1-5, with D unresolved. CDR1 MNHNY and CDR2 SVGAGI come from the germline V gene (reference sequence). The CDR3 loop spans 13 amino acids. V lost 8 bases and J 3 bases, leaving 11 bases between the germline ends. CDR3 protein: CASVRVDNQPQHF. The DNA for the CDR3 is TGTGCCAGCGTTAGAGTCGACAATCAGCCCCAGCATTTT.

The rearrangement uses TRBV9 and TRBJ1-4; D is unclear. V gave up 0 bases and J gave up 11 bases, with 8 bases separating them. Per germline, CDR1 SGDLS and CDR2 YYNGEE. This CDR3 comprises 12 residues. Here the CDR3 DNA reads TGTGCCAGCAGCGTAGACGGGGTCAAACTGTTTTTT. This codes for CASSVDGVKLFF.

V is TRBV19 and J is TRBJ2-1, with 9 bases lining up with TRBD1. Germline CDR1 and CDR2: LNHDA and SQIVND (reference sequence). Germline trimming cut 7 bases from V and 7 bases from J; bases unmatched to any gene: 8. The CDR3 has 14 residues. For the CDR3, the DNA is TGTGCCAGTATGTCGGGACAGGGAGGGAATGAGCAGTTCTTC. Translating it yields CASMSGQGGNEQFF.

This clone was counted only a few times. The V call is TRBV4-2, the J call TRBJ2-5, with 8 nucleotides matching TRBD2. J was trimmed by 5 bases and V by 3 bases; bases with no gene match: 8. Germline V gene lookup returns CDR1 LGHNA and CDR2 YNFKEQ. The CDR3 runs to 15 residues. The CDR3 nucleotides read TGTGCCAGCAGCCAGACTAGCGCGGCCAGGGAGACCCAGTACTTC. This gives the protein CASSQTSAARETQYF.

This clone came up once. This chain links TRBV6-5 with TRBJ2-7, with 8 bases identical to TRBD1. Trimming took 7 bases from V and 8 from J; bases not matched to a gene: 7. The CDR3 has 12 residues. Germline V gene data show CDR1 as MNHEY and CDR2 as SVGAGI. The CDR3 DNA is TGTGCCAGCACCCTGACAGGGGAAAAGCAGTACTTC. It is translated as CASTLTGEKQYF.

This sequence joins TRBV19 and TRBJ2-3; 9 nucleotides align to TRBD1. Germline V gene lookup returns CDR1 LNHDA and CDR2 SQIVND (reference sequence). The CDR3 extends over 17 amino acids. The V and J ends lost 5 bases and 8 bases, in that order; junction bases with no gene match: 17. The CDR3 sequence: CASSATRQGGSTRTQYF. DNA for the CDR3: TGTGCCAGTAGTGCCACTCGACAGGGGGGTAGCACACGTACGCAGTATTTT. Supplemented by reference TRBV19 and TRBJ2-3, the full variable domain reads DGGITQSPKYLFRKEGQNVTLSCEQNLNHDAMYWYRQDPGQGLRLIYYSQIVNDFQKGDIAEGYSVSREKKESFPLTVTSAQKNPTAFYLCASSATRQGGSTRTQYFGPGTRLTVL.